The rows below give T cell receptor beta chains drawn from one sample of a study of STAT5B mutations in CD4+ large granular lymphocyte leukemia. TCRdb's table, derived via immunoSEQ multiplex PCR, lists solely in-frame clones and lacks some. This table holds around 31,000 clones, around 72% found once. The sample was CD4+ T cells from blood buffy coats. The source is a human donor in good health. The CDR3 runs from the conserved cysteine through the conserved F or W. The order of the fields is J gene, V gene, clone size, D gene, CDR3 DNA, CDR3 protein. A D gene is named only where the DNA matches it firmly. Only part of the rows carry a size: once, few, many, or a class if the clone is expanded.

TRBJ2-2 | TRBV6-6 | - | - | TGTGCCAGCAGTTACGCAGGGCCCACCGGGGAGCTGTTTTTT | CASSYAGPTGELFF
TRBJ1-3 | TRBV5-5 | - | TRBD1 | TGTGCCAGCAGCTCCCACGGCGGACAGGGGGGAAACACCATATATTTT | CASSSHGGQGGNTIYF
TRBJ2-7 | TRBV6-5 | few | - | TGTGCCAGCAGTTACGGTCACGAGTACGAGCAGTACTTC | CASSYGHEYEQYF
TRBJ1-1 | TRBV7-2 | few | TRBD1 | TGTGCCAGCAGCTCACAGGGGTCACCCTTGAACACTGAAGCTTTCTTT | CASSSQGSPLNTEAFF
TRBJ1-2 | TRBV2 | once | - | TGTGCCAGCAGTGAGGGGAAGGGATTTTACGGCTACACCTTC | CASSEGKGFYGYTF
TRBJ2-7 | TRBV7-9 | few | - | TGTGCCAGCAGCTTCGGCATGGGTGAGAAGCAGTACTTC | CASSFGMGEKQYF
TRBJ2-3 | TRBV5-4 | - | TRBD1 | TGTGCCAGCAGCTGGGGACAGAAATTTAGCACAGATACGCAGTATTTT | CASSWGQKFSTDTQYF
TRBJ2-3 | TRBV30 | - | - | TGTGCCTGGAGTGTACTTGGAGGGGCTACTAGCACAGATACGCAGTATTTT | CAWSVLGGATSTDTQYF
TRBJ2-2 | TRBV4-2 | few | TRBD1 | TGTGCCAGCAGCCGTTACAGGGGAACCGGGGAGCTGTTTTTT | CASSRYRGTGELFF
TRBJ2-1 | TRBV5-6 | few | - | TGTGCCAGCAGCCATACTAGTGGCGAGCAGTTCTTC | CASSHTSGEQFF
TRBJ1-6 | TRBV27 | - | - | TGTGCCAGCGGTTCAGAAGGGGCCCCCTATAATTCACCCCTCCACTTT | CASGSEGAPYNSPLHF
TRBJ2-7 | TRBV7-2 | - | TRBD2 | TGTGCCAGCAGCATAACCGGGACTAGCGGGGGGGAGTCCTACGGGCAGTACTTC | CASSITGTSGGESYGQYF
TRBJ1-6 | TRBV7-2 | - | - | TGTGCCAGCAGCTTAGCGGCCGGGGGAAATAATTCACCCCTCCACTTT | CASSLAAGGNNSPLHF
TRBJ2-2 | TRBV5-1 | - | - | TGCGCCAGCAGCTTGGTCCGTTCGAACACCGGGGAGCTGTTTTTT | CASSLVRSNTGELFF
TRBJ2-7 | TRBV27 | - | - | TGTGCCAGCAGGGACGGACACTACTCCTACGAGCAGTACTTC | CASRDGHYSYEQYF
TRBJ2-5 | TRBV2 | - | - | TGTGCCAGCGGTGCGGGAGAGACCCAGTACTTC | CASGAGETQYF
TRBJ1-3 | TRBV5-4 | few | - | TGTGCCAGCAGCTCTGGCAAATCCTTCTCTGGAAACACCATATATTTT | CASSSGKSFSGNTIYF
TRBJ1-5 | TRBV28 | - | - | TGTGCCAGCAGCCCCGGGGGGCCCCAGCATTTT | CASSPGGPQHF
TRBJ2-3 | TRBV12-5 | - | - | TGTGCTAGTGGTCCAAATACCGGAGATACGCAGTATTTT | CASGPNTGDTQYF
TRBJ2-7 | TRBV29-1 | - | TRBD1 | TGCAGCGTTGAAGGGGGACAGGGGGCCTACGAGCAGTACTTC | CSVEGGQGAYEQYF
TRBJ2-3 | TRBV10-3 | - | - | TGTGCCATCAGCGGGAGAAGCCCTAGCGTGGCGACAGATACGCAGTATTTT | CAISGRSPSVATDTQYF
TRBJ2-7 | TRBV15 | - | - | TGTGCCACCAGCAGAGAGAATGGGTCCGGACGGCAGTACTTC | CATSRENGSGRQYF
TRBJ2-5 | TRBV6-5 | once | - | TGTGCCAGCAGCCGCGGGCTCGGAGTTCAAGAGACCCAGTACTTC | CASSRGLGVQETQYF
TRBJ1-5 | TRBV7-9 | few | - | TGTGCCAGCAGCCCCGGGGAAGGCAATCAGCCCCAGCATTTT | CASSPGEGNQPQHF
TRBJ2-7 | TRBV13 | - | TRBD1 | TGTGCCAGCAGCTCCCAGCCTACCGGGACAGCGTCCTACGAGCAGTACTTC | CASSSQPTGTASYEQYF
TRBJ2-7 | TRBV30 | few | - | TGTGCCTGGAGTGTCCAGACTGCCTACGAGCAGTACTTC | CAWSVQTAYEQYF
TRBJ2-7 | TRBV6-5 | - | - | TGTGCCAGCAGTTTCCCCTGGACAGCGACCTGCTACGAGCAGTACTTC | CASSFPWTATCYEQYF
TRBJ2-5 | TRBV7-2 | once | TRBD1 | TGTGCCAGCAGCCAATGGGACAGACAAGAGACCCAGTACTTC | CASSQWDRQETQYF
TRBJ1-6 | TRBV15 | few | - | TGTGCCACCAGCAGAGGGATTTATAATTCACCCCTCCACTTT | CATSRGIYNSPLHF
TRBJ1-1 | TRBV2 | - | - | TGTGCCAGCACCAGAAACACTGAAGCTTTCTTT | CASTRNTEAFF
TRBJ1-3 | TRBV29-1 | - | - | TGCAGCGTTGTTAAGGGGACCTCTGGAAACACCATATATTTT | CSVVKGTSGNTIYF
TRBJ2-3 | TRBV7-9 | - | - | TGTGCCAGCAGCCCCCGGGGGCGGGGGGATACGCAGTATTTT | CASSPRGRGDTQYF
TRBJ2-7 | TRBV7-3 | - | - | TGTGCCAGCAGCTTAAGTATAGCGCGTCCCTACGAGCAGTACTTC | CASSLSIARPYEQYF
TRBJ2-7 | TRBV5-5 | - | - | TGTGCCAGCAGCTCAGGGAGAGGGGATTACGAGCAGTACTTC | CASSSGRGDYEQYF
TRBJ2-5 | TRBV10-1 | - | - | TGCGCCACCATTTGGGAGGGCAGGGGAAGGGAGACCCAGTACTTC | CATIWEGRGRETQYF
TRBJ2-5 | TRBV27 | - | - | TGTGCCAGCAGGGGACGGATAAGCCAAGAGACCCAGTACTTC | CASRGRISQETQYF
TRBJ2-1 | TRBV9 | - | TRBD1 | TGTGCCAGCAGCGTAGCAGCAGGGACAGCGAGCTCCTACAATGAGCAGTTCTTC | CASSVAAGTASSYNEQFF
TRBJ2-2 | TRBV18 | once | - | TGTGCCAGCTCGGGGGGCCCGAACACCGGGGAGCTGTTTTTT | CASSGGPNTGELFF
TRBJ1-1 | TRBV29-1 | - | - | TGCAGCGTTGATCACAGGGCGACTGAAGCTTTCTTT | CSVDHRATEAFF
TRBJ1-1 | TRBV4-3 | once | TRBD1 | TGCGCCAGCAGCCTCCAGGTCAGGGGGGGCACTGAAGCTTTCTTT | CASSLQVRGGTEAFF
TRBJ1-5 | TRBV2 | - | TRBD1 | TGTGCCAGCGGACAGGGAATTAGGAATCAGCCCCAGCATTTT | CASGQGIRNQPQHF
TRBJ2-5 | TRBV7-9 | - | - | TGTGCCAGCAGCACCGGTGGGCAAGAGACCCAGTACTTC | CASSTGGQETQYF
TRBJ1-1 | TRBV4-3 | few | - | TGCGCCAGCAGCCAAGAGCCCAGCGGGAACACTGAAGCTTTCTTT | CASSQEPSGNTEAFF
TRBJ1-5 | TRBV18 | - | - | TGTGCCAGCTCACCCCCCAATCAGCCCCAGCATTTT | CASSPPNQPQHF
TRBJ2-7 | TRBV19 | - | TRBD2 | TGTGCCAGTAGTACGGCGTACTTGCGGGGGGTTTACGAGCAGTACTTC | CASSTAYLRGVYEQYF
TRBJ1-5 | TRBV4-2 | - | - | TGTGCCAGCAGCCAAGGTTCGCCCCCCGGGGGCGGGCGCAATCAGCCCCAGCATTTT | CASSQGSPPGGGRNQPQHF
TRBJ2-7 | TRBV7-2 | - | - | TGTGCCAGCAGCCCCCCCGACAACGAGCAGTACTTC | CASSPPDNEQYF
TRBJ1-3 | TRBV6-1 | - | - | TGTGCCAGCAGGTCAGGGGCCACGTCGCGAAACACCATATATTTT | CASRSGATSRNTIYF
TRBJ2-5 | TRBV2 | - | - | TGTGCCAGCAGTGGGAGGCGTAGGGAGACCCAGTACTTC | CASSGRRRETQYF
TRBJ2-7 | TRBV18 | - | - | TGTGCCAGCTCACCCGGTCCAAACCGCTTGGAGCAGTACTTC | CASSPGPNRLEQYF
TRBJ2-7 | TRBV29-1 | - | TRBD1 | TGCAGCGTTACTCTAACAGGGGGCTTCCACGAGCAGTACTTC | CSVTLTGGFHEQYF
TRBJ2-3 | TRBV29-1 | - | TRBD2 | TGCAGCGTTGGAGATGGGGGGGCAGATACGCAGTATTTT | CSVGDGGADTQYF
TRBJ2-1 | TRBV23-1 | - | - | TGCGCCAGCAGTCACCGGGGCGAGCAGTTCTTC | CASSHRGEQFF
TRBJ2-7 | TRBV5-5 | - | TRBD2 | TGTGCCAGCAGCCCTCGGACTAGCGGGAACGAGCAGTACTTC | CASSPRTSGNEQYF
TRBJ1-1 | TRBV30 | - | - | TGTGCAGAGGGGAGGCTGGGCACTGAAGCTTTCTTT | CAEGRLGTEAFF
TRBJ2-5 | TRBV18 | - | - | TGTGCCAGCTCACTGGGCCGGGGGAACCAAGAGACCCAGTACTTC | CASSLGRGNQETQYF
TRBJ2-7 | TRBV6-1 | - | TRBD1 | TGTGCCAGCAGTCCGGGACAGAACTCCTACGAGCAGTACTTC | CASSPGQNSYEQYF
TRBJ1-4 | TRBV6-1 | - | - | TGTGCCAGCATGGTGGACGGGAGTAATGAAAAACTGTTTTTT | CASMVDGSNEKLFF
TRBJ1-1 | TRBV11-2 | few | - | TGTGCCAGCAGCTCGGGTGGCAGGAACACTGAAGCTTTCTTT | CASSSGGRNTEAFF